The T cell receptor beta chain described here comes from a study of blood T cells in healthy people across ages. This clonotype was counted only a few times. Its specificity is unknown. CDR3 length: 16 residues. Germline V gene lookup returns CDR1 MGHRA and CDR2 YSYEKL. The J segment lost 7 bases and the V segment lost 2 bases, leaving 7 bases of the junction unmatched. Points from the study as a whole: TCR beta diversity, measured per million T cells, fell in a roughly linear way with age.

The study drew donors from healthy Caucasian individuals in Russia aged about 6 to 90. A second PCR, run for roughly 7 to 12 cycles, used a sample-barcoded 5' primer plus a J-beta primer mix. TCRdb reprocessed the 5' RACE reads via MiXCR and lists one record per CDR3 protein. The data contain over 700,000 distinct CDR3 sequences, around 25% of them singletons. The same data also went into a second study, on T cells of mothers and their children. From that second work: M1S, a second-PCR primer, added sample barcodes and 2-4 random nucleotides. Related pairs of mothers and children showed slightly higher, non-significant overlap versus unrelated pairs.

The sequence was obtained from a boy aged 5-17 years in good health. The chain couples TRBV4-1 to TRBJ1-6, with 8 bases aligning to TRBD1. The sequenced material came from blood. The DNA of the CDR3 is TGCGCCAGCAGCCAATACACAGGGGGTATGAATTCACCCCTCCACTTT. Translating gives CASSQYTGGMNSPLHF.